Listed here are 16 T cell receptor beta chains from one sample, sequenced in a study of blood T cell repertoires in COVID-19. The table came from immunoSEQ multiplex PCR; TCRdb's copy has only in-frame clones and leaves some out. The sample yields around 300,000 clones, around four fifths seen once. Sequenced sample: peripheral blood. Source of these receptors: a man younger than 40 with active or convalescent COVID-19.

This chain connects TRBV19 to TRBJ2-3, with D possibly TRBD2 on 6 matching bases. The V end was cut by 9 bases, the J end by 1 base, with 14 bases between. This CDR3 is 14 amino acids long. CDR1 and CDR2 from the germline V gene are LNHDA and SQIVND (reference sequence). The CDR3 sequence is CASRRGARTDTQYF. The CDR3 DNA is TGTGCCAGCCGGAGGGGTGCCCGCACAGATACGCAGTATTTT.

As concerns this clone: Other nucleotide sequences in the sample specify the same CDR3. V gene TRBV5-1 combines with J gene TRBJ2-5; D remains ambiguous. Trimming removed 0 bases from V and 1 base from J, with 7 bases in between. Germline values: CDR1 SGHRS, CDR2 YFSETQ. CDR3 length: 14 residues. The CDR3 bases are TGCGCCAGCAGCTTGGCCGGGTCCCAAGAGACCCAGTACTTC. Translated: CASSLAGSQETQYF. Full variable domain (missing parts from reference TRBV5-1 and TRBJ2-5): KAGVTQTPRYLIKTRGQQVTLSCSPISGHRSVSWYQQTPGQGLQFLFEYFSETQRNKGNFPGRFSGRQFSNSRSEMNVSTLELGDSALYLCASSLAGSQETQYFGPGTRLLVL.

This clone was counted only a few times. The rearrangement joins TRBV10-1 to TRBJ1-1; 8 bases are a match to TRBD1. The CDR3 has 16 amino acids. Germline V gene data show CDR1 as WNHNN and CDR2 as SYGVQD (reference sequence). With 6 bases clipped from V and 0 bases from J, the junction kept 9 bases outside the gene matches. CDR3 sequence reads: CASRLDREGMNTEAFF. The CDR3 region has the DNA TGCGCCAGCAGGCTGGACAGGGAAGGTATGAACACTGAAGCTTTCTTT.

This sequence joins TRBV7-9 and TRBJ2-1; 10 positions agree with TRBD1. The CDR3 spans 15 residues. CDR1 is SEHNR and CDR2 is FQNEAQ in the germline V gene (reference sequence). The V segment lost 5 bases and the J segment 5 bases; nucleotides outside the gene matches: 6. CDR3 residues: CASSHRDRGHNEQFF. CDR3 DNA: TGTGCCAGCAGCCACCGGGACAGGGGACACAATGAGCAGTTCTTC.

The table lists this clone with many counts. The rearrangement joins TRBV30 to TRBJ1-4; 8 bases align to TRBD1. Trimming removed 5 bases from V and 8 bases from J; junction bases left unmatched: 10. The CDR3 runs to 14 residues. Germline V gene lookup returns CDR1 GTSNPN and CDR2 SVGIG (reference sequence). The CDR3 DNA sequence: TGTGCCTGGCGAAGGACAGGGAGTAGAGAAAAACTGTTTTTT. It specifies CAWRRTGSREKLFF. Drawing the rest from reference TRBV30 and TRBJ1-4, the complete variable domain is SQTIHQWPATLVQPVGSPLSLECTVEGTSNPNLYWYRQAAGRGLQLLFYSVGIGQISSEVPQNLSASRPQDRQFILSSKKLLLSDSGFYLCAWRRTGSREKLFFGSGTQLSVL.

The chain combines TRBV7-2 with TRBJ2-1, with D hard to call. This CDR3 contains 14 residues. In germline, CDR1 is SGHTA, CDR2 FQGNSA. Trimming pared 1 base from V and 4 bases from J, leaving 8 bases between. The CDR3 region has the DNA TGTGCCAGCAGCTTAGACGAGGATTACAATGAGCAGTTCTTC. Protein sequence: CASSLDEDYNEQFF.

CDR3 loop: CASLWTGWEKLFF. Here the CDR3 DNA reads TGTGCCAGTTTGTGGACAGGATGGGAAAAACTGTTTTTT. V and J are TRBV19 and TRBJ1-4, with TRBD1 matching 7 bases. The CDR3 loop spans 13 amino acids. Germline CDR1 reads LNHDA; CDR2 reads SQIVND (reference sequence). V trimming: 8 bases; J trimming: 8 bases; junction bases outside the gene matches: 8.

This chain connects TRBV10-3 to TRBJ1-4, with D perhaps TRBD1 (5 bases). The V end lost 3 bases, the J end lost 8 bases, and 22 bases lay between the germline ends. Germline lookup yields CDR1 ENHRY and CDR2 SYGVKD. The CDR3 consists of 17 residues. The CDR3 reads CAISDYTEGPEKEKLFF. CDR3 nucleotide sequence: TGTGCCATCAGTGACTATACGGAGGGACCGGAGAAAGAAAAACTGTTTTTT.

This clone was picked up one time. The rearrangement links TRBV9 to TRBJ2-4; D is unclear. Germline assignment: CDR1 SGDLS and CDR2 YYNGEE. Trimming cost V 4 bases and J 8 bases, with 10 bases left between them. The CDR3 loop spans 12 amino acids. The CDR3 coding sequence is TGTGCCAGCAGCCCGACTTCCGACATTCAGTACTTC. Its translation: CASSPTSDIQYF.

The CDR3 bases are TGTGCCAGCAGCTTAAAATGGCGGGAGTTGAATGAGCAGTTCTTC. It encodes CASSLKWRELNEQFF. V usage is TRBV11-1 and J usage is TRBJ2-1, with TRBD2 matching over 7 bases. The CDR3 loop spans 15 amino acids. CDR1 SGHAT and CDR2 FQDESV come from the germline V gene (reference sequence). The ends lost 2 bases at V and 7 bases at J; junction bases unmatched: 8.

The CDR3 DNA reads as TGTGCCAGCAGCTGGACTAGCGGAAGATACGAGCAGTACTTC. Residues: CASSWTSGRYEQYF. This chain uses TRBV7-2 with TRBJ2-7; 10 nucleotides match TRBD2. V lost 4 bases to trimming and J lost 4 bases; unmatched junction nucleotides: 4. The CDR3 totals 14 residues. From germline, CDR1 is SGHTA and CDR2 FQGNSA.

The V and J genes are TRBV5-1 and TRBJ1-2; D gene ambiguous. Trimming removed 0 bases at V and 8 bases at J, with 17 bases between. The CDR3 has 15 amino acids. Germline CDR1 SGHRS, CDR2 YFSETQ. The CDR3 coding sequence is TGCGCCAGCAGCTTGGGGATGGCAGGCGGGTACGGCTACACCTTC. Translation: CASSLGMAGGYGYTF.

J is TRBJ2-1 and V is TRBV24-1; 9 nucleotides align to TRBD2. The junction had 4 bases not matched to a gene; V was cut back by 7 bases and J by 7 bases. The CDR3 covers 13 residues. Germline V gene data show CDR1 as KGHDR and CDR2 as SFDVKD. The chain's CDR3 is CATSPAGGNEQFF. The DNA for the CDR3 is TGTGCCACCAGCCCGGCGGGGGGGAATGAGCAGTTCTTC.

This chain links TRBV12-3 or TRBV12-4 with TRBJ1-2; weak D call: TRBD1 (5 bases). The CDR3 length is 12 residues. Trimming took 5 bases from V and 8 from J, leaving 12 bases between them. The CDR3 is CASSPGGLGYTF. The CDR3 nucleotides read TGTGCCAGCAGTCCGGGGGGTTTGGGCTACACCTTC.

Here the CDR3 reads CASSQEAGVDTQYF. CDR3 bases: TGTGCCAGCAGCCAAGAGGCGGGGGTAGATACGCAGTATTTT. The rearrangement joins TRBV14 to TRBJ2-3, with 7 bases fitting TRBD2. This CDR3 spans 14 amino acids. CDR1 and CDR2 (germline): SGHDN, FVKESK. The V segment lost 0 bases and the J segment 5 bases; nucleotides outside the gene matches: 2. The entire variable domain, with the rest obtained from reference TRBV14 and TRBJ2-3, is as follows: EAGVTQFPSHSVIEKGQTVTLRCDPISGHDNLYWYRRVMGKEIKFLLHFVKESKQDESGMPNNRFLAERTGGTYSTLKVQPAELEDSGVYFCASSQEAGVDTQYFGPGTRLTVL.

This clone appeared a single time. The chain recombines TRBV11-2 with TRBJ2-3, with TRBD1 matching 7 bases. Germline-derived CDR1 and CDR2 are SGHAT and FQNNGV. Trimming cost V 7 bases and J 2 bases; bases outside gene matches: 12. This CDR3 region has 16 residues. In DNA form, the CDR3 reads TGTGCCAGCACTCCGCCGGGGACAGAGAACACAGATACGCAGTATTTT. This gives the protein CASTPPGTENTDTQYF. The full variable domain, its missing parts supplied by reference TRBV11-2 and TRBJ2-3, is EAGVAQSPRYKIIEKRQSVAFWCNPISGHATLYWYQQILGQGPKLLIQFQNNGVVDDSQLPKDRFSAERLKGVDSTLKIQPAKLEDSAVYLCASTPPGTENTDTQYFGPGTRLTVL.